The clone carrying this TCR beta chain occurred once. Its specificity is unknown. V dropped 0 bases and J dropped 8 bases, with 5 bases sitting between them. The CDR3 spans 12 residues. Looked up from germline, CDR1 is SGDLS and CDR2 is YYNGEE. Participants living with HIV all received treatment in the United States. Researchers report immunoSEQ v3.0 was run at survey level. Profiled with immunoSEQ multiplex PCR; TCRdb holds only in-frame clones, not every one. This table holds over 30,000 clones, 60% to 75% found once. The data originate from a study of long-term antiretroviral therapy in people with HIV. The wider study: When the earliest samples were collected, ART was typically delayed until CD4 counts fell. Study-level findings and limits: Post-ART diversity increased but stayed below transplant donor controls. The study found narrower CDR3 length ranges in HIV repertoires than in controls.

The gene calls are TRBV9 and TRBJ2-2; D is ambiguous. This material consisted of unsorted PBMCs, taken 3 years after starting antiretroviral therapy. The receptor comes from a man aged 45-65 years with HIV. The CDR3 DNA follows: TGTGCCAGCAGCGTAGTAACGGGGGAGCTGTTTTTT. Translating it yields CASSVVTGELFF.